This TCR beta chain comes out of a study of read filtering for tumor transcriptome and immune sequencing. Across the whole study: By R-ISS, stages I, II and III held 8, 16 and 7 patients. Notes on the study in general: Sorted CD138-negative bone marrow cells were not purified T cells.

Trimming took off 0 bases at V and 7 bases at J, with 9 bases between the two ends. Germline CDR1 and CDR2: LGHNA and YSLEER. This CDR3 has 13 amino acids. The sample holds many counts of this clonotype. Its antigen is as yet unknown. The library was built from about 0.4 ug RNA with molecular barcoded adaptors for alpha/delta and beta/gamma chains. MiXCR, run by TCRdb on the reads, gives a single entry per CDR3 protein. Among 130,000 or so distinct CDR3 sequences listed, over 10% were seen once. The clonotype originates from a donor over 35 with multiple myeloma. The chain links TRBV4-3 to TRBJ1-1; tentatively, D is TRBD1 (5 bases). Sequenced: a population of CD138-negative cells sorted from bone marrow. The CDR3 nucleotides are TGCGCCAGCAGCCAAGATCGGGGCGTTGAAGCTTTCTTT. Encoded protein: CASSQDRGVEAFF.